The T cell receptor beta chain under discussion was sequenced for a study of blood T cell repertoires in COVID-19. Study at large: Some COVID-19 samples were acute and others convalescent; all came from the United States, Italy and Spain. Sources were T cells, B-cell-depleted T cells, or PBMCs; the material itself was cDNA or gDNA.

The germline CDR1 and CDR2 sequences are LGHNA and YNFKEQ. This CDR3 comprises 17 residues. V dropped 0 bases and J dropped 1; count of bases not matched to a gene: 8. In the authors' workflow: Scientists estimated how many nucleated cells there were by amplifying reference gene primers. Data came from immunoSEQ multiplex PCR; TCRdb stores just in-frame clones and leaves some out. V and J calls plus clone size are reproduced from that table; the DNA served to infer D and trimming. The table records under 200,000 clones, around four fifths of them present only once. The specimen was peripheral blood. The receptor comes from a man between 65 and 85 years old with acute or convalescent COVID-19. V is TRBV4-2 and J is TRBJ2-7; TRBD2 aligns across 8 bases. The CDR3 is CASSQDLGLGLSYEQYF. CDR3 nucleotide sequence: TGTGCCAGCAGCCAAGATTTGGGACTAGGATTATCCTACGAGCAGTACTTC.